The rows below give T cell receptor beta chains drawn from one sample of a study of blood T cell repertoires in COVID-19. Using immunoSEQ multiplex PCR, the repertoire was profiled, and TCRdb retains in-frame clones only, with some absent. The table records around 230,000 clones, around 86% of them present only once. Sequenced input: peripheral blood. The receptors were sampled from a man aged 25-40 years who had recovered from COVID-19. CDR3s include the opening cysteine and the closing phenylalanine or tryptophan. Fields, in order: D gene, J gene, clone size, V gene, CDR3 DNA, CDR3 protein. D genes are given only for firm matches. The size field is filled for only some rows; it gives once, few, many or a size class.

- | TRBJ1-2 | once | TRBV11-2 | TGTGCCAGCAGCTTTTTAGCTGGCGGTGGCTATGGCTACACCTTC | CASSFLAGGGYGYTF
- | TRBJ2-1 | - | TRBV10-1 | TGCGCCAGCAGTGATCGCAGTGTTTACAATGAGCAGTTCTTC | CASSDRSVYNEQFF
- | TRBJ1-6 | - | TRBV6-5 | TGTGCCAGCAGTCGTACCCGGACAGAGAATTCACCCCTCCACTTT | CASSRTRTENSPLHF
- | TRBJ1-1 | - | TRBV10-3 | TGTGCCATCAGCACAGGGAATTGGAACACTGAAGCTTTCTTT | CAISTGNWNTEAFF
- | TRBJ2-2 | - | TRBV5-4 | TGTGCCTTAACCTCAGGCGGGGAGCTGTTTTTT | CALTSGGELFF
TRBD1 | TRBJ1-6 | - | TRBV4-1 | TGCGCCAGCAGCCAAGGGGGACAGCCAAATTCACCCCTCCACTTT | CASSQGGQPNSPLHF
TRBD2 | TRBJ2-2 | - | TRBV5-1 | TGCGCCAGCAGCTCTAGCGGGGGTACCACCGGGGAGCTGTTTTTT | CASSSSGGTTGELFF
- | TRBJ2-7 | - | TRBV4-1 | TGCGCCAGCAGCCAAGGGGCAGGGCTCTACGAGCAGTACTTC | CASSQGAGLYEQYF
TRBD1 | TRBJ2-7 | - | TRBV7-2 | TGTGCCAGCAGCCAACACGGGACAGCTACCTACGAGCAGTACTTC | CASSQHGTATYEQYF
- | TRBJ2-1 | - | TRBV11-3 | TGTGCCAGCAGCTATCGGCGGACCTACAATGAGCAGTTCTTC | CASSYRRTYNEQFF
TRBD2 | TRBJ2-3 | - | TRBV5-1 | TGCGCCAGCAGTCGGGAAGCGGGGGGGCCAGATACGCAGTATTTT | CASSREAGGPDTQYF
- | TRBJ1-2 | - | TRBV4-1 | TGCGCCAGCAGCCAAGTGGGCAGAATCTATGGCTACACCTTC | CASSQVGRIYGYTF
- | TRBJ2-1 | - | TRBV4-2 | TGTGCCAGCAGCCGATCAGGACAGAGCTCCTACAATGAGCAGTTCTTC | CASSRSGQSSYNEQFF
- | TRBJ1-6 | - | TRBV7-9 | TGTGCCAGCATCTCCATGGAGCTCAATTCACCCCTCCACTTT | CASISMELNSPLHF
- | TRBJ2-1 | once | TRBV4-1 | TGCGCCAGCAGCCACCGAAGAGAGAATGAGCAGTTCTTC | CASSHRRENEQFF
- | TRBJ1-6 | - | TRBV16 | TGTGCCAGCAGCCAAGGGGCCGGAAATTCACCCCTCCACTTT | CASSQGAGNSPLHF
TRBD1 | TRBJ2-6 | - | TRBV10-3 | TGTGCCATCTGGTACCCCCGGGACAGGGGGTCTGGGGCCAACGTCCTGACTTTC | CAIWYPRDRGSGANVLTF
TRBD1 | TRBJ1-2 | - | TRBV7-6 | TGTGCCAGCAGCCAGCCGGGACAGGGGTATGGCTACACCTTC | CASSQPGQGYGYTF
TRBD1 | TRBJ1-2 | - | TRBV5-4 | TGTGCCAGCAGCGCGACAGGGGAGGGCTACACCTTC | CASSATGEGYTF
- | TRBJ1-4 | - | TRBV5-8 | TGTGCCAGCAGCTTGATGAGGGAAAAACTGTTTTTT | CASSLMREKLFF
- | TRBJ2-2 | - | TRBV5-1 | TGCGCCAGCACCTTCCCTGCAAGCCCCGGCACCGGGGAGCTGTTTTTT | CASTFPASPGTGELFF
- | TRBJ2-7 | - | TRBV6-2/TRBV6-3 | TGTGCCAGCAGTTGGGGGCCCGAGCAGTACTTC | CASSWGPEQYF
TRBD1 | TRBJ1-6 | - | TRBV11-2 | TGTGCCAGCAGCTCCCTGACAGGGGCAAACTCACCCCTCCACTTT | CASSSLTGANSPLHF
- | TRBJ2-1 | - | TRBV6-5 | TGTGCCAGCATGGGGGCCATTGAAAGAGAGCAGTTCTTC | CASMGAIEREQFF
- | TRBJ1-1 | - | TRBV19 | TGTGCCAGTAGCTTGACAGCCTTTGAAGCTTTCTTT | CASSLTAFEAFF
- | TRBJ2-7 | - | TRBV29-1 | TGCAGCGGAGTCCAAACCGAGGTGGGCGAGCAGTACTTC | CSGVQTEVGEQYF
TRBD2 | TRBJ2-1 | - | TRBV30 | TGTGCCCGGGAGGAGAGGTCCTACAATGAGCAGTTCTTC | CAREERSYNEQFF
- | TRBJ1-5 | - | TRBV2 | TGTGCCAGTGTCCCGACAGATAGCAATCAGCCCCAGCATTTT | CASVPTDSNQPQHF
- | TRBJ1-2 | - | TRBV5-6 | TGTGCCAGCAGCTTGACAGGGCTTGGCTACACCTTC | CASSLTGLGYTF
- | TRBJ1-3 | - | TRBV19 | TGTGCCAGTGGACCGGGATTCTCTGGAAACACCATATATTTT | CASGPGFSGNTIYF
TRBD2 | TRBJ2-7 | - | TRBV4-1 | TGCGCCAGCAGCCAAGATCGTCTAGCGGGGGACGAGCAGTACTTC | CASSQDRLAGDEQYF
TRBD2 | TRBJ2-5 | - | TRBV27 | TGTGCCAGCAGTCCGTGGACTAGCGGGGTCCAAGAGACCCAGTACTTC | CASSPWTSGVQETQYF
TRBD1 | TRBJ2-1 | - | TRBV7-9 | TGTGCCAGCAGCTCCGCAGGGAAGGGACAGGGGGCCTACAATGAGCAGTTCTTC | CASSSAGKGQGAYNEQFF
- | TRBJ1-5 | - | TRBV7-8 | TGTGCCAGCAGCTCTCCGCAGGGACAGCCCCAGCATTTT | CASSSPQGQPQHF
- | TRBJ2-7 | - | TRBV7-8 | TGTGCCAGCAGCTTATTAGGGTCAGGGTCTTACGAGCAGTACTTC | CASSLLGSGSYEQYF
- | TRBJ2-7 | - | TRBV6-2/TRBV6-3 | TGTGCCAGCAGTTACTGGGAGACTCCTACCTACGAGCAGTACTTC | CASSYWETPTYEQYF
- | TRBJ1-1 | - | TRBV10-3 | TGTGCCATCATTGGGGAAGGGGTGACCACTGAAGCTTTCTTT | CAIIGEGVTTEAFF
- | TRBJ1-1 | - | TRBV9 | TGTGCCAGCAGCGTAGATGGGGGAGGGAACACTGAAGCTTTCTTT | CASSVDGGGNTEAFF
TRBD1 | TRBJ2-5 | - | TRBV6-5 | TGTGCCAGCCTCGGACAGGGAGAGACCCAGTACTTC | CASLGQGETQYF
TRBD1 | TRBJ1-2 | - | TRBV30 | TGTGCCTGGGACAGGGCATATGGCTACACCTTC | CAWDRAYGYTF
- | TRBJ1-1 | - | TRBV9 | TGTGCCAGCAGCCAGTATGGAGGGCGGGAGGGAACTGAAGCTTTCTTT | CASSQYGGREGTEAFF
TRBD1 | TRBJ2-5 | - | TRBV10-1 | TGCGCCAGCAGTCGGGACAGGTTCCAAGAGACCCAGTACTTC | CASSRDRFQETQYF
- | TRBJ1-2 | few | TRBV5-6 | TGTGCCAGCAGCTTTCACAGCAACTATGGCTACACCTTC | CASSFHSNYGYTF
- | TRBJ1-6 | - | TRBV12-3/TRBV12-4 | TGTGCCAGCAGTCCCACAGGTCCCCTCCACTTT | CASSPTGPLHF
- | TRBJ1-1 | - | TRBV19 | TGTGCCACCGCAGCGGGGGTCACTGAAGCTTTCTTT | CATAAGVTEAFF
- | TRBJ2-3 | - | TRBV10-2 | TGCGCCAGCAGCGTAGAGGGCACGCAGTATTTT | CASSVEGTQYF
- | TRBJ1-1 | - | TRBV6-5 | TGTGCCAGCAGTACCACACTGAACACTGAAGCTTTCTTT | CASSTTLNTEAFF
- | TRBJ1-6 | - | TRBV10-3 | TGTGCCATCAGCGAGCTCCGGGGTTCACCCCTCCACTTT | CAISELRGSPLHF
- | TRBJ1-2 | - | TRBV4-1 | TGCGCCAGCAGCCGAACCGACAGACCTTCCTATGGCTACACCTTC | CASSRTDRPSYGYTF
TRBD1 | TRBJ2-7 | - | TRBV3-1/TRBV3-2 | TGTGCCAGCAGCCAATCAGACAGGGGAGACGAGCAGTACTTC | CASSQSDRGDEQYF
TRBD1 | TRBJ1-6 | - | TRBV2 | TGTGCCAGCAGTGAAGCGCGGTGGACAGGGACCCGAAATTCACCCCTCCACTTT | CASSEARWTGTRNSPLHF
TRBD1 | TRBJ1-3 | once | TRBV5-6 | TGTGCCAGCAGCTGGGGAGGTCACAGGGGTCCTGGAAACACCATATATTTT | CASSWGGHRGPGNTIYF
- | TRBJ2-2 | once | TRBV2 | TGTGCCAGCAGTGAACCCTGGGGATCAGGGGTGGGTTCCACCGGGGAGCTGTTTTTT | CASSEPWGSGVGSTGELFF